The following is a TCR beta chain sequence with its context. This sample is part of a study of blood T cell repertoires in COVID-19. Study-level information: PBMCs, B-cell-depleted T cells, or T cells provided the cDNA or gDNA that made up the material.

The data were produced by immunoSEQ multiplex PCR, yet TCRdb's version contains in-frame clones alone and is incomplete. The sample records about half a million clones, 70% to 90% being singletons. This receptor was obtained from a human donor in a cohort sampled during active COVID-19. The source material was peripheral blood.

The DNA for the CDR3 is TGTGCCAGCAGCTGGGCCGGGACTAGCGGCCAAGAGACCCAGTACTTC. Its protein product is CASSWAGTSGQETQYF. The rearrangement uses TRBV11-2 and TRBJ2-5; TRBD2 agrees at 11 bases. The length of the CDR3 is 16 residues. Germline CDR1 reads SGHAT; CDR2 reads FQNNGV. Unmatched junction bases numbered 5, after V lost 4 bases and J lost 1 base.